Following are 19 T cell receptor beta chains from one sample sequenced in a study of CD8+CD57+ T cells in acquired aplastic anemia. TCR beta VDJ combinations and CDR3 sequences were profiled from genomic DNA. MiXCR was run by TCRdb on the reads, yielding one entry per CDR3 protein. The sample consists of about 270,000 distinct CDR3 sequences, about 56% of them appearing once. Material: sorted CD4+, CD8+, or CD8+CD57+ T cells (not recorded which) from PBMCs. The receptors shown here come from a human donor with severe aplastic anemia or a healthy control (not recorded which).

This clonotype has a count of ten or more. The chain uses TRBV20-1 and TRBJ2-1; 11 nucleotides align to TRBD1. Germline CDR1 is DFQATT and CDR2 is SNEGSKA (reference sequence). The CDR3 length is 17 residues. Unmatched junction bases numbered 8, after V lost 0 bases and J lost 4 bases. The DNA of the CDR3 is TGCAGTGCTAGAGAGGACAGGGGGCCCGGGTCGTACAATGAGCAGTTCTTC. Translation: CSAREDRGPGSYNEQFF.

This CDR3 is CSARAPMWDTRYEQYF. The CDR3, as DNA: TGCAGTGCTAGAGCCCCAATGTGGGACACCCGCTACGAGCAGTACTTC. The J gene is TRBJ2-7, the V gene TRBV20-1; possibly TRBD1 for D (6 bases). Germline-derived CDR1 and CDR2 are DFQATT and SNEGSKA (reference sequence). With 1 base removed from V and 3 bases from J, the gap between germline ends came to 19 bases. The CDR3 is 16 residues long.

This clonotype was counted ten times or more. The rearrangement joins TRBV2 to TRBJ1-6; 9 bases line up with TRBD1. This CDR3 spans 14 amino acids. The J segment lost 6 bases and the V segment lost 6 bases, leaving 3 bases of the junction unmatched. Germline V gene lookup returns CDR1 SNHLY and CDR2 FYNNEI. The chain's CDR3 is CASRMDRGNSPLHF. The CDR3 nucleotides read TGTGCCAGCAGGATGGACAGGGGTAATTCACCCCTCCACTTT.

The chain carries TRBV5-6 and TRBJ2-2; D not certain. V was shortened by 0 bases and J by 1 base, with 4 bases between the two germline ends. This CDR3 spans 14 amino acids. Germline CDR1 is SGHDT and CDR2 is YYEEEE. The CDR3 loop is CASSLVQNTGELFF. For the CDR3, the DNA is TGTGCCAGCAGCTTGGTGCAGAACACCGGGGAGCTGTTTTTT.

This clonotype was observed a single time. CDR3 coding DNA: TGCGCCAGCAGCCAAGACTGGGAAACAGGGGAAAAACTGTTTTTT. Its translation is CASSQDWETGEKLFF. The J gene is TRBJ1-4, the V gene TRBV4-3, with TRBD1 as a possible D gene (6 bases). The CDR3 contains 15 residues. The V end lost 0 bases, the J end lost 8 bases, and 13 bases lay between the germline ends. Germline CDR1 LGHNA, CDR2 YSLEER.

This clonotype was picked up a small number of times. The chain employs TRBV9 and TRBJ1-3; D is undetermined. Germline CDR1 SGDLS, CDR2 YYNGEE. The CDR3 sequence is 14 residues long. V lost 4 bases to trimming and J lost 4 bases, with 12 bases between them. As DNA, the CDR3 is TGTGCCAGCAGCCCACTGCTCGGGGGAAACACCATATATTTT. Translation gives CASSPLLGGNTIYF. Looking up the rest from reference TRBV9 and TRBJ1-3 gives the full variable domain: DSGVTQTPKHLITATGQRVTLRCSPRSGDLSVYWYQQSLDQGLQFLIQYYNGEERAKGNILERFSAQQFPDLHSELNLSSLELGDSALYFCASSPLLGGNTIYFGEGSWLTVV.

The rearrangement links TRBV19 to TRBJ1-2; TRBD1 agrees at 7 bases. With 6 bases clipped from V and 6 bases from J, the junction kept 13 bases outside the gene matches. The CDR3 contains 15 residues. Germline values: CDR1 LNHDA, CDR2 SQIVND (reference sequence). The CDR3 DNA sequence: TGTGCCAGTAGGGGGCGGGGACAGCGGAATCATGGCTACACCTTC. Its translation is CASRGRGQRNHGYTF.

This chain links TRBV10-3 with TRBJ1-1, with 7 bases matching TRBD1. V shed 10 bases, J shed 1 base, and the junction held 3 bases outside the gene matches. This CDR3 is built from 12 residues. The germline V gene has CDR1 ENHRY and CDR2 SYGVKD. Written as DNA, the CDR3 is TGTGCCACCCAGGGGGGGAACACTGAAGCTTTCTTT. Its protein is CATQGGNTEAFF.

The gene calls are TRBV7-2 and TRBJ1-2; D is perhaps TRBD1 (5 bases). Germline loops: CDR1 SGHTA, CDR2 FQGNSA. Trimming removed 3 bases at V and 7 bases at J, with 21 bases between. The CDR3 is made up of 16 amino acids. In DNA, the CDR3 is TGTGCCAGCAGCTTTTCCCGGGGGGGGAGGTTCGGTGGCTACACCTTC. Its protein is CASSFSRGGRFGGYTF.

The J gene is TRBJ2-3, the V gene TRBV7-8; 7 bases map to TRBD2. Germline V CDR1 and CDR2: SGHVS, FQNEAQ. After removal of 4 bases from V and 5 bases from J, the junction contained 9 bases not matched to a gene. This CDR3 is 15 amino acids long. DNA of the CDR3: TGTGCCAGCAGCTCTCCTGGACTAGGGGAAGATACGCAGTATTTT. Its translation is CASSSPGLGEDTQYF.

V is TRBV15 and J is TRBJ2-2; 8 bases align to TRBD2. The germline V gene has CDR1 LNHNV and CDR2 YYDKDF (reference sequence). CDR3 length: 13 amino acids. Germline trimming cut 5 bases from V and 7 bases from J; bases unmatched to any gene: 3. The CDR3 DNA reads TGTGCCACCAGCGTTAGCGGGGACGGGGAGCTGTTTTTT. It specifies CATSVSGDGELFF.

The CDR3 DNA reads TGTGCCAGCAGTGAAGGGGAGGTGAACACTGAAGCTTTCTTT. Protein product: CASSEGEVNTEAFF. The gene calls are TRBV2 and TRBJ1-1, with D uncertain. Trimming stripped 1 base from V and 0 bases from J, with 6 bases between. Germline CDR1 SNHLY, CDR2 FYNNEI. The CDR3 covers 14 residues.

DNA of the CDR3: TGTGCCAGCAGCGTAGAGACAGGGGGAGACACCATATATTTT. As protein: CASSVETGGDTIYF. The rearrangement links TRBV9 to TRBJ1-3, with 9 bases matching TRBD1. The CDR3 consists of 14 residues. CDR1 and CDR2 (germline): SGDLS, YYNGEE. V dropped 0 bases and J dropped 8; count of bases not matched to a gene: 3.

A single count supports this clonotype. The CDR3 DNA follows: TGTGCCAGCAGCTTAGAGGTGGGAATCGATTCACCCCTCCACTTT. It encodes CASSLEVGIDSPLHF. The chain carries TRBV7-9 and TRBJ1-6; D is uncertain. There are 15 residues in the CDR3. With 1 base removed from V and 8 bases from J, the gap between germline ends came to 12 bases. Germline lookup yields CDR1 SEHNR and CDR2 FQNEAQ (reference sequence). The entire variable domain, with the rest obtained from reference TRBV7-9 and TRBJ1-6, is as follows: DTGVSQNPRHKITKRGQNVTFRCDPISEHNRLYWYRQTLGQGPEFLTYFQNEAQLEKSRLLSDRFSAERPKGSFSTLEIQRTEQGDSAMYLCASSLEVGIDSPLHFGNGTRLTVT.

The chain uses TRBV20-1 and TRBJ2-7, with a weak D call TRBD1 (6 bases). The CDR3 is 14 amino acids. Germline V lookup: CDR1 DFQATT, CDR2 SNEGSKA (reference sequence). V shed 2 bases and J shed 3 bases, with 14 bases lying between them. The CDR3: CSARPPDRYYEQYF. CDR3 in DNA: TGCAGTGCTAGACCCCCGGACAGATACTACGAGCAGTACTTC.

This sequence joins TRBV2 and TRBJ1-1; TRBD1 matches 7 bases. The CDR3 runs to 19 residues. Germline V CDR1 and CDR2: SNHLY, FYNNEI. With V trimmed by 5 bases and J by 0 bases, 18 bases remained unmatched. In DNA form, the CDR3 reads TGTGCCAGCAGTTTAATCCCGGAAGGGGGCGCGGGGATGAACACTGAAGCTTTCTTT. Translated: CASSLIPEGGAGMNTEAFF.

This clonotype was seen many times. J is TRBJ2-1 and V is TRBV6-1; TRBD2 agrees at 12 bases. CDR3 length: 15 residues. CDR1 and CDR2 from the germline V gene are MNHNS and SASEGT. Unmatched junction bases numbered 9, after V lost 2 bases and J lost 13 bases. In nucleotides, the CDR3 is TGTGCCAGCAGTGAACGAACTAGCGGGGGGCAAACACAGTTCTTC. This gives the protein CASSERTSGGQTQFF.

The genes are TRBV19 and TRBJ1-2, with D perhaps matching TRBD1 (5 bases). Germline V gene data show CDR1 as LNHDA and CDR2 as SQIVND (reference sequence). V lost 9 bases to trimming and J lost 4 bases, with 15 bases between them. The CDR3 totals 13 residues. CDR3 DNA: TGTGCCAGCGCCCTCGGGACCGCCTATGGCTACACCTTC. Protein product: CASALGTAYGYTF. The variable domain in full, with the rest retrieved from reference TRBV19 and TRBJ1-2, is DGGITQSPKYLFRKEGQNVTLSCEQNLNHDAMYWYRQDPGQGLRLIYYSQIVNDFQKGDIAEGYSVSREKKESFPLTVTSAQKNPTAFYLCASALGTAYGYTFGSGTRLTVV.

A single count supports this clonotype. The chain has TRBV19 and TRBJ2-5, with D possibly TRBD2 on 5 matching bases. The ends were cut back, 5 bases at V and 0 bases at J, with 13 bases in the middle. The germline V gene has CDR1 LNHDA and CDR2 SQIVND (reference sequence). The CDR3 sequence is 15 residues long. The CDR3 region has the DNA TGTGCCAGTAGTCCGGTCGGGATTTACCAAGAGACCCAGTACTTC. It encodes CASSPVGIYQETQYF.